This is a list of T cell receptor beta chains from one sample in a study of T cell responses to AZD1222 COVID-19 vaccine. The method was immunoSEQ multiplex PCR; TCRdb's version includes in-frame clones alone and lacks a portion of them. The sample has 100,000 to 150,000 clones, over 90% seen once. The source material was peripheral blood, sampled on day 0 of AZD1222 vaccination. The receptors derive from an adult in good health. Each CDR3 is given without its conserved first and last residue. Fields, in order: V gene, clone size, CDR3 protein. Clone size is shown for a subset of rows, as once, few, many or a class of expanded clone.

TRBV27 NA ASSRGYSTDTQY
TRBV7-2 NA ASSSYGTGNTEAF
TRBV23-1 NA ASSQRDGGNEKLF
TRBV5-5 NA ASSLEGVGYGYT
TRBV27 NA ASRRRGRESGVNEQY
TRBV2 once ASSEEVLGGRLNEQF
TRBV7-3 NA ASSLRGSGTDTQY
TRBV12-3/TRBV12-4 NA ASAFVAGYGYT
TRBV28 NA ASRLPGGTNTQY
TRBV5-1 NA ASSLGIENTEAF
TRBV7-9 NA ASSYVSNQPQH
TRBV5-6 NA ASSQGPGIGEKLF
TRBV28 NA ASGNLGRHTEAF
TRBV28 few ASGTGETNEKLF
TRBV2 NA ASRGPTASYEQY
TRBV12-3/TRBV12-4 NA ASSLDLAQY
TRBV2 NA ASSEVLGGQGYGYT
TRBV5-1 NA ASSYGTTTYEAF
TRBV7-9 once ASSLGQSPSPQH
TRBV27 NA ASSPLAGAFTDTQY
TRBV7-9 once ASSFPPGGAGTEAF
TRBV5-1 NA ASSVRASGGNEQF
TRBV5-1 NA ASSLEVTGSHGYT
TRBV4-3 once ASSQDRTGPAQPQH
TRBV28 NA ASSPGTGGSEQY
TRBV15 once ATSRDPGTEQDTQY
TRBV2 NA ASKPGLAGTTGTDTQY
TRBV28 NA ASRGWTIVGDTQY
TRBV28 NA ASSSPGLGSYEQY
TRBV7-9 NA ASSRQYGYT
TRBV7-2 NA ASSRRAGPSSYNEQF
TRBV3-1/TRBV3-2 NA ASSPTGRTGELF
TRBV27 NA ASIATGVSRTEAF
TRBV30 once AWSVLGANTEAF
TRBV3-1/TRBV3-2 NA ASSPLNTVYEQY
TRBV28 NA ATGQGFYYEQY
TRBV27 NA ASRRSYEQY
TRBV21-1 NA ASSFTGGLSGANVLT
TRBV11-2 NA ASRLPTGGPGNIQY
TRBV4-2 NA ASSQDGGSNQPQH